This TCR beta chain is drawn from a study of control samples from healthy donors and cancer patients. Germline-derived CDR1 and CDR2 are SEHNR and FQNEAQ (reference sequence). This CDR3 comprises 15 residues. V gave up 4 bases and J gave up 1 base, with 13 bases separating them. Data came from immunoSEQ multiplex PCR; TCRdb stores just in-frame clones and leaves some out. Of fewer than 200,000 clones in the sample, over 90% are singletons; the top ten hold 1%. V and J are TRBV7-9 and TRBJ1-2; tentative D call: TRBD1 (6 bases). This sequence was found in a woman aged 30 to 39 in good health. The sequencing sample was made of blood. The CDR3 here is CASSWHAGHNYGYTF. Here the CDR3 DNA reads TGTGCCAGCAGCTGGCACGCGGGACATAACTATGGCTACACCTTC.